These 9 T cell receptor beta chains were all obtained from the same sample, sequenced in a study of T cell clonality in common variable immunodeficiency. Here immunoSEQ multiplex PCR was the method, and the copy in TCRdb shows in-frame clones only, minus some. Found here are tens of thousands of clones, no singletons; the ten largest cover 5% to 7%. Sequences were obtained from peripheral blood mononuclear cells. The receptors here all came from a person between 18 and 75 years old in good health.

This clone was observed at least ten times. This CDR3 reads CASRGGVASSYNEQFF. Partial CDR3 DNA: TGCGCCAGCAGAGGGGGGGTCGCCAGCTCCTACAATGAG. The rearrangement joins TRBV5-1 to TRBJ2-1; D is possibly TRBD2 (7 bases). The missing CDR3 end, 3 residues past where the read stops, is filled in from the germline J gene. Between the trimmed V and J ends, which lost 5 bases and 0 bases, there was a span of 15 bases. Germline V CDR1 and CDR2: SGHRS, YFSETQ. This CDR3 has 16 residues.

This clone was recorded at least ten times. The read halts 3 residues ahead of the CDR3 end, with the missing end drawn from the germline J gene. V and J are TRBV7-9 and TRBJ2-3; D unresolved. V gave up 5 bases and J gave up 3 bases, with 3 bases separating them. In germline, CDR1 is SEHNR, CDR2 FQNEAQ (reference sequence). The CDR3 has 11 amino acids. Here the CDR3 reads CASSPTDTQYF. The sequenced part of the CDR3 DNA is TGTGCCAGCAGCCCAACAGATACG.

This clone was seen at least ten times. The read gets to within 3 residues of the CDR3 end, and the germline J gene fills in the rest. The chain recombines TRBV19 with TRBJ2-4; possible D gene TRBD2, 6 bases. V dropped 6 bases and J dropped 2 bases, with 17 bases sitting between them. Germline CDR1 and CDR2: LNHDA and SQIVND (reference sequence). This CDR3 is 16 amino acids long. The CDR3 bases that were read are TGTGCCAGTAGCTCCGGGAGCGCGGGAACCAAAAACATT. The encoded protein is CASSSGSAGTKNI. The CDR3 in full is CASSSGSAGTKNIQYF.

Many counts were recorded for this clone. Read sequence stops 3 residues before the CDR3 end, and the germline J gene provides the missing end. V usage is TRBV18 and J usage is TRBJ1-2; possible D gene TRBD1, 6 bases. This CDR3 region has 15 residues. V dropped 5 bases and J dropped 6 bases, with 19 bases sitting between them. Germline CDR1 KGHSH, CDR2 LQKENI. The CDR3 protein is CASSDIGQSQNGYTF. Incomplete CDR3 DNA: TGTGCCAGCTCAGATATTGGACAGTCCCAAAATGGC.

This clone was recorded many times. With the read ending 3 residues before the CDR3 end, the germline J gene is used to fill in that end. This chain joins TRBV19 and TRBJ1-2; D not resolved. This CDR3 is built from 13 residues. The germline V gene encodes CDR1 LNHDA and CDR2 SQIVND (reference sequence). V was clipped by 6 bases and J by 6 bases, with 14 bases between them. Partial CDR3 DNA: TGTGCCAGTAGGAAGGTTCAGGAGAATGGC. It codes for CASRKVQENG. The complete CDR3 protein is CASRKVQENGYTF. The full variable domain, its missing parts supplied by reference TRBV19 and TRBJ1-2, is DGGITQSPKYLFRKEGQNVTLSCEQNLNHDAMYWYRQDPGQGLRLIYYSQIVNDFQKGDIAEGYSVSREKKESFPLTVTSAQKNPTAFYLCASRKVQENGYTFGSGTRLTVV.

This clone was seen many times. The covered CDR3 bases are TGCGCCAGCAGCTTGGTTCCTAGCGGGAGGGCCACCGGGGAG. Translating it yields CASSLVPSGRATGE. The CDR3 in its entirety is CASSLVPSGRATGELFF. The chain joins TRBV5-1 to TRBJ2-2; 12 bases agree with TRBD2. Read sequence stops 3 residues before the CDR3 end, and the germline J gene provides the missing end. Germline V gene data show CDR1 as SGHRS and CDR2 as YFSETQ. The V gene end was trimmed by 0 bases and the J gene end by 4 bases; junction bases not matched to a gene: 4. The CDR3 consists of 17 residues.

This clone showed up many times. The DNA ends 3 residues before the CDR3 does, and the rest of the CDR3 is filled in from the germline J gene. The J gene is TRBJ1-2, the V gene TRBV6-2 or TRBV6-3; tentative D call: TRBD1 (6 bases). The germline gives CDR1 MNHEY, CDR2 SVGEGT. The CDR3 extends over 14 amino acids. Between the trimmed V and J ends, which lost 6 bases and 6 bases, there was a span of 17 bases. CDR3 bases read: TGTGCCAGCAGCTACCTCGGGACACCCGATGGC. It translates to CASSYLGTPDG. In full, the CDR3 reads CASSYLGTPDGYTF.

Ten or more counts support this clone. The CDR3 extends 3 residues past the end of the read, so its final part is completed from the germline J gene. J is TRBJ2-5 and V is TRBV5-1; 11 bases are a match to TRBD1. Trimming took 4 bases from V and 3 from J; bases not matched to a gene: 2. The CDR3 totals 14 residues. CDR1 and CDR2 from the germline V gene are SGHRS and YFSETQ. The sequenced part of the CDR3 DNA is TGCGCCAGCAGCATGGGACAGGGGGAAGAGACC. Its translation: CASSMGQGEET. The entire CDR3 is CASSMGQGEETQYF.

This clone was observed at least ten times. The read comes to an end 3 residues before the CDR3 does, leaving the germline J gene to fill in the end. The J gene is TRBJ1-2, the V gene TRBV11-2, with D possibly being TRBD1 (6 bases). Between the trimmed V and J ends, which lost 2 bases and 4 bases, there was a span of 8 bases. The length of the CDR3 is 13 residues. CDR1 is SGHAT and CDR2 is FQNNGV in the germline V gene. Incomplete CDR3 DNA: TGTGCCAGCAGCTTACGGGGGGCCTATGGC. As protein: CASSLRGAYG. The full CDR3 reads CASSLRGAYGYTF.